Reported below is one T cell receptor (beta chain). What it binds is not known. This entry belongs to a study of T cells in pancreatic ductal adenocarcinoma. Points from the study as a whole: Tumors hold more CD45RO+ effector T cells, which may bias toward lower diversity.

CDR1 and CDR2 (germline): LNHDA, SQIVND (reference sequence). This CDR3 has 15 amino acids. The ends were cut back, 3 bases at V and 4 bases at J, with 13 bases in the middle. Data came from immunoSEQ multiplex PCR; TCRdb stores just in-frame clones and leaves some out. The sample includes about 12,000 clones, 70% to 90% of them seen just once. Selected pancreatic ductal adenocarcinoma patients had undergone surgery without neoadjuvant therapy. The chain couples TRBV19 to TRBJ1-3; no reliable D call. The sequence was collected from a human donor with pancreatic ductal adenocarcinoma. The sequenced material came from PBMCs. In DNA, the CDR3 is TGTGCCAGTAGTATGACTGGAACGGCCGGAAACACCATATATTTT. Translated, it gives CASSMTGTAGNTIYF.